This section outlines one T cell receptor (beta chain) sequence together with its context. V lost 5 bases and J 7 bases, leaving 17 bases between the germline ends. The CDR3 is 14 residues long. Germline loops: CDR1 MNHEY, CDR2 SVGAGI. The data were taken from a study of CD8+ T cells in alopecia areata. Researchers picked out CD4+ and CD8+ T cells from PBMCs by sorting. RNA was isolated and reverse transcribed to cDNA, the sequencing template. Sequencing used immunoSEQ multiplex PCR; TCRdb keeps in-frame clones, though not all of them. The table has more than 200,000 clones, around 67% seen once. The sequencing here drew on CD4+ T cells sorted from blood, taken at week 0. The chain couples TRBV6-5 to TRBJ2-5; D not resolved. The clonotype originates from a human donor with alopecia areata. The CDR3 region is CASSETVPAVTQYF. CDR3 DNA sequence: TGTGCCAGCAGTGAGACGGTCCCCGCTGTGACCCAGTACTTC.